This entry features one TCR beta chain sequence. Its antigen remains unidentified. The CDR3 covers 15 residues. The V segment lost 3 bases and the J segment 2 bases; nucleotides outside the gene matches: 7. Germline V lookup: CDR1 MNHEY, CDR2 SMNVEV (reference sequence). The data derive from a study of cytomegalovirus exposure and HLA in healthy donors. Study-wide points: Whilst most TCR sequences proved rare, a subset of public TCRs occurred across many donors.

The PCR had 60 Vbeta and 13 Jbeta primers. The protocol was immunoSEQ multiplex PCR, while the TCRdb copy is restricted to in-frame clones and leaves out a portion. The sample records a few hundred thousand clones, approximately 91% being singletons. The sequence was collected from a girl between 2 and 10 years old in good health and CMV-seronegative. The chain links TRBV27 to TRBJ2-7; 7 bases are shared with TRBD1. The sample consisted of PBMCs. Here the CDR3 DNA reads TGTGCCAGCAGTTTGGGGCAGGGGGAGACCTACGAGCAGTACTTC. Its protein product is CASSLGQGETYEQYF.